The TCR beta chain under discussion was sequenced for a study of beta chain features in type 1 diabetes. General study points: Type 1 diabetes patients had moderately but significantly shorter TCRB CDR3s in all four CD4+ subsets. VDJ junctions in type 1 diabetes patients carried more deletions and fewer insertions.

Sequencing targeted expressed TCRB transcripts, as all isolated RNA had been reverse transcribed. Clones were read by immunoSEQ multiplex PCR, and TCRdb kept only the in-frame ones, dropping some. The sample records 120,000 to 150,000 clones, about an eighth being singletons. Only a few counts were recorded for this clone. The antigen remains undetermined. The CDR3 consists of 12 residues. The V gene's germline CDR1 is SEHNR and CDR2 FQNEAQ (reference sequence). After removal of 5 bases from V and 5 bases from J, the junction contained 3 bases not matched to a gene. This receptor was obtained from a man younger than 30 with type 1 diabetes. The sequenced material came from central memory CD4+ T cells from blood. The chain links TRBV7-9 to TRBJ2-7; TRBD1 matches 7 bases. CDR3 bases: TGTGCCAGCAGCCCGACAGGGCACGAGCAGTACTTC. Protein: CASSPTGHEQYF.